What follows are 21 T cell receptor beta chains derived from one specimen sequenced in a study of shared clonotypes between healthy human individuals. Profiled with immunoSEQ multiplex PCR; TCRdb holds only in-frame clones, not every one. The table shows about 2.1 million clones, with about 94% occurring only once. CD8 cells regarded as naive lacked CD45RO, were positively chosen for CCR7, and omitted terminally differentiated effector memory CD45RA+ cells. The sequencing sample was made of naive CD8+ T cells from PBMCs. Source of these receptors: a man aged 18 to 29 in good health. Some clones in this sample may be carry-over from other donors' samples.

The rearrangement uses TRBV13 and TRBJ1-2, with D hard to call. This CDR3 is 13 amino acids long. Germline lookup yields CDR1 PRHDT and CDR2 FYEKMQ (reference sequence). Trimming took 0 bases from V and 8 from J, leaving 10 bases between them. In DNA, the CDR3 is TGTGCCAGCAGCTTAGGCCGGGGTTGGGGCTACACCTTC. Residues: CASSLGRGWGYTF.

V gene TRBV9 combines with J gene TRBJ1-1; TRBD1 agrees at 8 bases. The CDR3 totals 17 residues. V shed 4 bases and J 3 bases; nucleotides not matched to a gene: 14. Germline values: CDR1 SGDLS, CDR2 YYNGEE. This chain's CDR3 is CASSHTQDRVRDTEAFF. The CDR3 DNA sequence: TGTGCCAGCAGCCATACCCAGGACAGGGTGAGGGACACTGAAGCTTTCTTT.

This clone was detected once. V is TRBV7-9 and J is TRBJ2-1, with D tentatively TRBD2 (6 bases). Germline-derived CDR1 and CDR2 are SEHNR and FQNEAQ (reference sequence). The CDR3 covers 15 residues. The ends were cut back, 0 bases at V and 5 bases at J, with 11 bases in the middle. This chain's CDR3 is CASSLASGPNNEQFF. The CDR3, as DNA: TGTGCCAGCAGCTTAGCTAGCGGACCTAACAATGAGCAGTTCTTC.

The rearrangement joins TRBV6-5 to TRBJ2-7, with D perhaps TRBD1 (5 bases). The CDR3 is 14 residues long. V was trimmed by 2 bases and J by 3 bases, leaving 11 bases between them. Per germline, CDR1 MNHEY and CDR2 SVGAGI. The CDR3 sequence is CASSYLGVYYEQYF. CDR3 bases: TGTGCCAGCAGTTACCTAGGGGTTTACTACGAGCAGTACTTC.

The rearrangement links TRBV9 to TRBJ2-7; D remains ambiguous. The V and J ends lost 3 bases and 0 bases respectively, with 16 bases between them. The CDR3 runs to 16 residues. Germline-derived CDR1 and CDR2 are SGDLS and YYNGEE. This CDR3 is CASSEAPGRSSYEQYF. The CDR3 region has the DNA TGTGCCAGCAGCGAGGCCCCCGGCCGGAGCTCCTACGAGCAGTACTTC.

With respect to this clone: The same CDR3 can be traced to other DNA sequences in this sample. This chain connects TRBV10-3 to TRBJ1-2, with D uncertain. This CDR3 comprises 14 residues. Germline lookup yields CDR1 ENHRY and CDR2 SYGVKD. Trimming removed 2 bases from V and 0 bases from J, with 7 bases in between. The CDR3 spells CAISEGQANYGYTF. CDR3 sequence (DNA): TGTGCCATCAGTGAGGGGCAGGCTAACTATGGCTACACCTTC.

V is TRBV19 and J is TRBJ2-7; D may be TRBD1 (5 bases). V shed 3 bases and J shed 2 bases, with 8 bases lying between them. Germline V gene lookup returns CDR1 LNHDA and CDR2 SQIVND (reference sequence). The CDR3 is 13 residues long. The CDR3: CASSITRAYEQYF. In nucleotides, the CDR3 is TGTGCCAGTAGTATTACCAGGGCCTACGAGCAGTACTTC.

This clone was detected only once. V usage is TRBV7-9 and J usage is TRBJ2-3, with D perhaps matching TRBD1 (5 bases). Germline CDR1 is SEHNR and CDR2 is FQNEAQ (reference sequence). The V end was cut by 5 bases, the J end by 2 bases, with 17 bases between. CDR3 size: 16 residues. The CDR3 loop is CASSPQEGEFTDTQYF. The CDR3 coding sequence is TGTGCCAGCAGCCCTCAAGAAGGGGAATTCACAGATACGCAGTATTTT.

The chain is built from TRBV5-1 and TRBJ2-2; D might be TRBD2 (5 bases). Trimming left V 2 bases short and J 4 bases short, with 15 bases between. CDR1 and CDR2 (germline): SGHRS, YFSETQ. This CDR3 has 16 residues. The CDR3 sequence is CASSFRLRGSTGELFF. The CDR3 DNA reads TGCGCCAGCAGCTTCCGGCTGCGAGGGAGCACCGGGGAGCTGTTTTTT.

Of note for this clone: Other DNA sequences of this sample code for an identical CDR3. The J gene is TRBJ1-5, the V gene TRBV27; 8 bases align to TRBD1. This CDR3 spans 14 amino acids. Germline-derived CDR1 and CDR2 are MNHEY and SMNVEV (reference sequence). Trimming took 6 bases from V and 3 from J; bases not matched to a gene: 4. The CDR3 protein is CASRAGGSNQPQHF. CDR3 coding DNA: TGTGCCAGCAGGGCAGGGGGCTCCAATCAGCCCCAGCATTTT.

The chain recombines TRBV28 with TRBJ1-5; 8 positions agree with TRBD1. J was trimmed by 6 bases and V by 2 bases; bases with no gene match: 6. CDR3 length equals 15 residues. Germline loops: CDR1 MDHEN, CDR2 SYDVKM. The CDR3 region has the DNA TGTGCCAGCAGTTTACAGGGGGCCCGGCGTCAGCCCCAGCATTTT. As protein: CASSLQGARRQPQHF.

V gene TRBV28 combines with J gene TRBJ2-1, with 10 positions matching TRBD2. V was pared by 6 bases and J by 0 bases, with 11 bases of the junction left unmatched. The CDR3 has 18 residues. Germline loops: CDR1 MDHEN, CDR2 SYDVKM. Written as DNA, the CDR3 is TGTGCCAGCAGCCAACTAGCGGGGTTATTCAGCTCCTACAATGAGCAGTTCTTC. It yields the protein CASSQLAGLFSSYNEQFF.

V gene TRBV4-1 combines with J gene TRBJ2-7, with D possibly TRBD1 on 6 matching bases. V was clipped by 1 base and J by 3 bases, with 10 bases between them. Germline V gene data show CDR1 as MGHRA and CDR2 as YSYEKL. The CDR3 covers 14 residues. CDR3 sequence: CASSQATGRYEQYF. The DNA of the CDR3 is TGCGCCAGCAGCCAAGCTACAGGGCGCTACGAGCAGTACTTC.

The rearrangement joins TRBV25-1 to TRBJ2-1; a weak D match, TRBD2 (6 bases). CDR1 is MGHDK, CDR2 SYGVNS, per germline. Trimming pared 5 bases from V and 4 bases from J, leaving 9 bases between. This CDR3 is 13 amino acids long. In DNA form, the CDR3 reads TGTGCCAGCAGTCGGGACTTTTACAATGAGCAGTTCTTC. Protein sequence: CASSRDFYNEQFF.

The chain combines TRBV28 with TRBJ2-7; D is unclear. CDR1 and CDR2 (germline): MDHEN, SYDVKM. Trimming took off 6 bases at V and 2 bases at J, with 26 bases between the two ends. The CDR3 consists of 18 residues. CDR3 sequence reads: CASSSPAVAQTFPYEQYF. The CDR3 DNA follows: TGTGCCAGCAGCTCCCCGGCGGTAGCTCAGACCTTCCCCTACGAGCAGTACTTC. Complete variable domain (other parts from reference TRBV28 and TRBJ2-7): DVKVTQSSRYLVKRTGEKVFLECVQDMDHENMFWYRQDPGLGLRLIYFSYDVKMKEKGDIPEGYSVSREKKERFSLILESASTNQTSMYLCASSSPAVAQTFPYEQYFGPGTRLTVT.

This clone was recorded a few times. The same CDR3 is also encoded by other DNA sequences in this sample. Here the CDR3 DNA reads TGTGCCTGGAGTGGTGGGGCTAGCAATCAGCCCCAGCATTTT. It is translated as CAWSGGASNQPQHF. The chain uses TRBV30 and TRBJ1-5, with D possibly TRBD1 on 5 matching bases. Germline V CDR1 and CDR2: GTSNPN, SVGIG (reference sequence). The CDR3 is 14 residues long. V shed 1 base and J shed 0 bases, with 7 bases lying between them.

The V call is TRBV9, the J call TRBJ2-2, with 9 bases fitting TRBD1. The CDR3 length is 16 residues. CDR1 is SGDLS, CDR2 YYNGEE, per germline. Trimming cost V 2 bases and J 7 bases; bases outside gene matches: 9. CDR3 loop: CASSVDRGSPDGELFF. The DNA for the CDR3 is TGTGCCAGCAGCGTCGACAGGGGGAGTCCAGACGGGGAGCTGTTTTTT.

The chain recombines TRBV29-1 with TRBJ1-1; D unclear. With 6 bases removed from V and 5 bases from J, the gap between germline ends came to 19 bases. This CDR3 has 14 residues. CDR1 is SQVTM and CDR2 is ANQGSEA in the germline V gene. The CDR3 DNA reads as TGCAGCGTCCTCCCGAGGGAGGGCGGGACTGAAGCTTTCTTT. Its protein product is CSVLPREGGTEAFF.

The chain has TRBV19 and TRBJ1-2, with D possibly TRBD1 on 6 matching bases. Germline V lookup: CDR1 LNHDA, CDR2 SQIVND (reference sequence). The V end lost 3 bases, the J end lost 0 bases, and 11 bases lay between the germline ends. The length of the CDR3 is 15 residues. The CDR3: CASSIQGLANYGYTF. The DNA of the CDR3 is TGTGCCAGTAGTATTCAGGGGTTAGCTAACTATGGCTACACCTTC.

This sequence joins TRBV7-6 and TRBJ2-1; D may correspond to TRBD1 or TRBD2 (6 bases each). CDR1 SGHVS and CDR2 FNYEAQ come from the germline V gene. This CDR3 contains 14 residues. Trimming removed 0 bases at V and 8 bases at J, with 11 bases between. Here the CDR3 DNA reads TGTGCCAGCAGCTTAGCGGGGGGCGGGTATGAGCAGTTCTTC. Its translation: CASSLAGGGYEQFF.

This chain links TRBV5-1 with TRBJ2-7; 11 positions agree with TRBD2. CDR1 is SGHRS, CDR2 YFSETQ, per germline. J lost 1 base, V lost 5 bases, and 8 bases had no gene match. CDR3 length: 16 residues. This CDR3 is CASRPTGLAESYEQYF. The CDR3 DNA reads TGCGCCAGCAGGCCCACGGGACTAGCGGAATCCTACGAGCAGTACTTC.